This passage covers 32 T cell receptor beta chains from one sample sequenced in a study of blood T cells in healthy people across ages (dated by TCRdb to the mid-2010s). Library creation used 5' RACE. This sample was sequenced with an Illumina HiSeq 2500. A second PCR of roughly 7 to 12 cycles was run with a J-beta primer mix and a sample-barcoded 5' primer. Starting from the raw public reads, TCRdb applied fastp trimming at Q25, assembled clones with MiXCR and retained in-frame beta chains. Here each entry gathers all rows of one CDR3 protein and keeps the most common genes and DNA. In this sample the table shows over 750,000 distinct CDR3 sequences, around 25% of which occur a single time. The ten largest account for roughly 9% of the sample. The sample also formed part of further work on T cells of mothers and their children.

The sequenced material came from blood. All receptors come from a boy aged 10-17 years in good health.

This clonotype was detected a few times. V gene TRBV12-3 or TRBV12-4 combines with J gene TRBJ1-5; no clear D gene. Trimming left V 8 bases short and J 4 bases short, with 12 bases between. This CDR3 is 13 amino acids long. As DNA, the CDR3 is TGTGCCAGCGGCATTACAGCTAATCAGCCCCAGCATTTT. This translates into CASGITANQPQHF.

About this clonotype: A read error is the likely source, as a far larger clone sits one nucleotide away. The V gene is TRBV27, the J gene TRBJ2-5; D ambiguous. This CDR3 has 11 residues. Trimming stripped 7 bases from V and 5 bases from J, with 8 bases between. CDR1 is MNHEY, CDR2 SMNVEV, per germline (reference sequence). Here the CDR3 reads CASTVGETQYF. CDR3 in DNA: TGTGCCAGCACCGTAGGGGAGACCCAGTACTTC.

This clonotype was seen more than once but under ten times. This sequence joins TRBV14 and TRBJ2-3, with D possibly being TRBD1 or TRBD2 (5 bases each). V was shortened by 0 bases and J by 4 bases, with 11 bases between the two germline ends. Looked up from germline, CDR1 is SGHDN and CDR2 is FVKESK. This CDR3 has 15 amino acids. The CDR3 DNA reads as TGTGCCAGCAGCCAAGATGAGGGGCCCCCAGATACGCAGTATTTT. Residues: CASSQDEGPPDTQYF.

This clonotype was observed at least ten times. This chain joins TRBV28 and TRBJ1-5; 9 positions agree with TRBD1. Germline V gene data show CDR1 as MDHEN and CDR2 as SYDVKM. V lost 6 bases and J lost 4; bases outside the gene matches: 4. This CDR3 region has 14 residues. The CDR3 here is CASSRDRGNQPQHF. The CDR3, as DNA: TGTGCCAGCAGCCGCGACAGGGGGAATCAGCCCCAGCATTTT.

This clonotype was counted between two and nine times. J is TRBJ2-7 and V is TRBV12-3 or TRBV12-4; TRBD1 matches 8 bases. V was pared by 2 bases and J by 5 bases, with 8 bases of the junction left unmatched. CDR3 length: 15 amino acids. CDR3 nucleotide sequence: TGTGCCAGCAGTTTACACGGGCAGGGGGCGGACGAGCAGTACTTC. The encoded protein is CASSLHGQGADEQYF.

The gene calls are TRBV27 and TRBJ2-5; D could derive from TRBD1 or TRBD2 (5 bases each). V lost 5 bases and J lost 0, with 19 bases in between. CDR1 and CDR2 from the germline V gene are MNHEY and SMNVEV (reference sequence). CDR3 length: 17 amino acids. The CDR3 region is CASSHIRDHLYQETQYF. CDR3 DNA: TGTGCCAGCAGTCATATCCGGGACCACCTGTACCAAGAGACCCAGTACTTC.

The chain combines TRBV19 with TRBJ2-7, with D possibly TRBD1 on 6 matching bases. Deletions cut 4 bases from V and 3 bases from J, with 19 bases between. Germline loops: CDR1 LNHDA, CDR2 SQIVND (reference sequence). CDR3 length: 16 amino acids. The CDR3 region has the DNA TGTGCCAGTAGTAGTAAAAAAACAGGGCGAATCTACGAGCAGTACTTC. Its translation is CASSSKKTGRIYEQYF.

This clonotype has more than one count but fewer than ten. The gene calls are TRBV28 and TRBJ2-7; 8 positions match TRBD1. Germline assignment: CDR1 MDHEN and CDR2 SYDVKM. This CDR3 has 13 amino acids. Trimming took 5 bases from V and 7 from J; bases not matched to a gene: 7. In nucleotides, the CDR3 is TGTGCCAGCAGTCTCTCCAGGGGGCGGGAGCAGTACTTC. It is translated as CASSLSRGREQYF.

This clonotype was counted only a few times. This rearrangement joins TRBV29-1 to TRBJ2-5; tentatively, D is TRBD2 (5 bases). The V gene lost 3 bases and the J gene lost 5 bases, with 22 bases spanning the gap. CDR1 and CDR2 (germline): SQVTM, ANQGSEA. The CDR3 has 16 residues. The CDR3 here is CSVDYRWRRRNETQYF. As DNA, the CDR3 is TGCAGCGTTGATTATCGTTGGCGCAGGAGGAATGAGACCCAGTACTTC.

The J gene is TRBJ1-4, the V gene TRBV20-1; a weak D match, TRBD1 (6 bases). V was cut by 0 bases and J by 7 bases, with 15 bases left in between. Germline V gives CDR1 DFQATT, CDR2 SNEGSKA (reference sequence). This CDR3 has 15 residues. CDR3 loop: CSARDQGGLGEKLFF. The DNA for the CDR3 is TGCAGTGCTAGAGACCAAGGGGGTTTGGGTGAAAAACTGTTTTTT.

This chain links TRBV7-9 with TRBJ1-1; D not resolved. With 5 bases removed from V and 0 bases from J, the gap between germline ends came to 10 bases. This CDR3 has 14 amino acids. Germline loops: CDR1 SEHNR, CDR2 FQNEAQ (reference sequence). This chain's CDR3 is CASSPSGVNTEAFF. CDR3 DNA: TGTGCCAGCAGCCCCAGTGGGGTGAACACTGAAGCTTTCTTT.

The CDR3: CAIKSGTTNSPLHF. The CDR3, as DNA: TGTGCCATCAAATCCGGGACAACTAATTCACCCCTCCACTTT. The V and J genes are TRBV10-3 and TRBJ1-6; D possibly corresponds to TRBD1 (6 bases). With 7 bases removed from V and 6 bases from J, the gap between germline ends came to 13 bases. Germline-derived CDR1 and CDR2 are ENHRY and SYGVKD. This CDR3 comprises 14 residues.

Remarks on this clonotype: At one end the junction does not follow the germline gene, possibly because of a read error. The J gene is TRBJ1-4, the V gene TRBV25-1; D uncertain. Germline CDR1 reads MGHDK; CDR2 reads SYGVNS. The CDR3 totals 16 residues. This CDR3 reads CASSEFFGVSNEKLFF. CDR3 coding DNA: TGTGCCAGCAGTGAATTTTTCGGGGTTTCTAACGAAAAACTGTTTTTT.

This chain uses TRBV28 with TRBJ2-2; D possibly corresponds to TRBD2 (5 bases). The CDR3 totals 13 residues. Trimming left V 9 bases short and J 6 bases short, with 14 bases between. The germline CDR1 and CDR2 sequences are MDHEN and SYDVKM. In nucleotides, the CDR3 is TGTGCCAGTACCCCCGGGGAACCCGGGGAGCTGTTTTTT. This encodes CASTPGEPGELFF.

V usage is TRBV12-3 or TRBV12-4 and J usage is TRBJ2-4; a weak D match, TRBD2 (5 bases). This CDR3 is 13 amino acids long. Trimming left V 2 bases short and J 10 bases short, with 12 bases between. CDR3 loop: CASSLRESNIQYF. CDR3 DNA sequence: TGTGCCAGCAGTTTAAGGGAGTCGAATATTCAGTACTTC.

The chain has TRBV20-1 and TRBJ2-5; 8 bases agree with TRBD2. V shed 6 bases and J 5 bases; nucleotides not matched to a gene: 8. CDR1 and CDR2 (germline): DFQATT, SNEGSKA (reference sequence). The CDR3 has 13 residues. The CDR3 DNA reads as TGCAGTGCGGGTTTCGCGGGGGGTGAGACCCAGTACTTC. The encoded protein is CSAGFAGGETQYF.

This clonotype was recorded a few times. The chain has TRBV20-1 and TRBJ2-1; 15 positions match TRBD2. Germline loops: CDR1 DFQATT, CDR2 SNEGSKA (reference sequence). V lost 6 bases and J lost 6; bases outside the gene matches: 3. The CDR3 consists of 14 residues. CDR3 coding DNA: TGCAGTGCCGCGGGACTAGCGGGAGGCAATGAGCAGTTCTTC. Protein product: CSAAGLAGGNEQFF.

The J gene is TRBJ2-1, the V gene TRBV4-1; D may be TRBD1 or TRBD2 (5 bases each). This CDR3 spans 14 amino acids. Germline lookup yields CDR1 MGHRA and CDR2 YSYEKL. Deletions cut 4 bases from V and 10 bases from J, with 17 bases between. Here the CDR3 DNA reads TGCGCCAGCAGCCCCATGGTAGGGGAGCGCGAGCAGTTCTTC. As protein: CASSPMVGEREQFF.

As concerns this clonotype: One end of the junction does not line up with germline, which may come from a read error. CDR3 coding DNA: TGTAGCGTTGGATTGACAGATTTGAGCTCCTACGAGCAGTACTTC. The encoded protein is CSVGLTDLSSYEQYF. V gene TRBV29-1 combines with J gene TRBJ2-7, with D perhaps assigned TRBD1 or TRBD2 (5 bases each). CDR1 SQVTM and CDR2 ANQGSEA come from the germline V gene. CDR3 length equals 15 residues.

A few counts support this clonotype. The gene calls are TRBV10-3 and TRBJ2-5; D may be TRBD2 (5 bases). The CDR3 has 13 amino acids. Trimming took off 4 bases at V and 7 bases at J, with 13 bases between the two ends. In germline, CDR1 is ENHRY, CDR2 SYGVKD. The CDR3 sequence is CAISAGVKVTQYF. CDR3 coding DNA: TGTGCCATCAGTGCCGGGGTGAAGGTGACCCAGTACTTC.

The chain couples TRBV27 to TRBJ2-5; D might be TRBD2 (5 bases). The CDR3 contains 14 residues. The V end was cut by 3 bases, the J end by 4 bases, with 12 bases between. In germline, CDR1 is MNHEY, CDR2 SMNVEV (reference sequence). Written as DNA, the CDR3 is TGTGCCAGCAGTTTGGCGGGCAATGGAGAGACCCAGTACTTC. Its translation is CASSLAGNGETQYF.

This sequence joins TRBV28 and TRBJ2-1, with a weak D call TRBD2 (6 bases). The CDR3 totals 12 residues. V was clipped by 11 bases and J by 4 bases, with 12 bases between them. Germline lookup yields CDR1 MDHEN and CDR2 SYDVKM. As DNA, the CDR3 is TGTGCCGCAAACGGGGGATACAATGAGCAGTTCTTC. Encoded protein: CAANGGYNEQFF.

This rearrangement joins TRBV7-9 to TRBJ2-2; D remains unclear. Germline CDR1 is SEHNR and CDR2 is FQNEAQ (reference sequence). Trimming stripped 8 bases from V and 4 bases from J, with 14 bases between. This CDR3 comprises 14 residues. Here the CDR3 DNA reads TGTGCCAGCGAGCACGGGCCCGCCACCGGGGAGCTGTTTTTT. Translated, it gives CASEHGPATGELFF.

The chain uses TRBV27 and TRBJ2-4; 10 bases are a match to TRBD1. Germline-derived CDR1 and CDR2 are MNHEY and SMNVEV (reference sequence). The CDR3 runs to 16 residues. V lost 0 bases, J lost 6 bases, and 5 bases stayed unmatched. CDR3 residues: CASSLSWTGGLNIQYF. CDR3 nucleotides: TGTGCCAGCAGTTTATCCTGGACAGGGGGTTTAAACATTCAGTACTTC.

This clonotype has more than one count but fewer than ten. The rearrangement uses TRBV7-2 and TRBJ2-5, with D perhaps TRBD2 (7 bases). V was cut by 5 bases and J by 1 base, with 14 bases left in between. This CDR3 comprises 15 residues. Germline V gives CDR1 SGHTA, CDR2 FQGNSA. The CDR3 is CASSGRDTLQETQYF. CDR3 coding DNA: TGTGCCAGCAGCGGGAGGGACACGCTCCAAGAGACCCAGTACTTC.

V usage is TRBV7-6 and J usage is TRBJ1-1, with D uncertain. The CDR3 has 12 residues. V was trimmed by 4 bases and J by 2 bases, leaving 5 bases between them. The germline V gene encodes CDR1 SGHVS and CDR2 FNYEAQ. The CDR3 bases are TGTGCCAGCAGCTCGATAAACACTGAAGCTTTCTTT. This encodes CASSSINTEAFF.

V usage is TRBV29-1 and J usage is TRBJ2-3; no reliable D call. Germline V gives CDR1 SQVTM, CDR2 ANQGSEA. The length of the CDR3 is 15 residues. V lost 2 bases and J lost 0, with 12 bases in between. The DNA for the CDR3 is TGCAGCGTTGAACTTTTTGGGGTCAGCACAGATACGCAGTATTTT. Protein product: CSVELFGVSTDTQYF.

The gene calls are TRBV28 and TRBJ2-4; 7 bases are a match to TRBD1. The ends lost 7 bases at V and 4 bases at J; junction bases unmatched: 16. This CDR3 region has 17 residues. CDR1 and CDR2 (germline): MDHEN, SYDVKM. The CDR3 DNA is TGTGCCAGCAAACAGGGCCCCAGGAGACAGGGAAAAAACATTCAGTACTTC. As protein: CASKQGPRRQGKNIQYF.

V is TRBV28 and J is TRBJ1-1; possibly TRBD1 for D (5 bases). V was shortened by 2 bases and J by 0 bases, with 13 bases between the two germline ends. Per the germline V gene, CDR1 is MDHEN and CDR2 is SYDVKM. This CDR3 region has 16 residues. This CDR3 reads CASSLDPGLMNTEAFF. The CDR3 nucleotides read TGTGCCAGCAGTTTAGACCCGGGACTTATGAACACTGAAGCTTTCTTT.

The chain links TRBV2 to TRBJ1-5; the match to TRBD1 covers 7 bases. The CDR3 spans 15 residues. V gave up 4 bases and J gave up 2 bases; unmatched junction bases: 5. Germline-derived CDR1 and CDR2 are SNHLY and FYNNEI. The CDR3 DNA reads TGTGCCAGCAGTGGGGACAGTTATGGCAATCAGCCCCAGCATTTT. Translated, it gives CASSGDSYGNQPQHF.

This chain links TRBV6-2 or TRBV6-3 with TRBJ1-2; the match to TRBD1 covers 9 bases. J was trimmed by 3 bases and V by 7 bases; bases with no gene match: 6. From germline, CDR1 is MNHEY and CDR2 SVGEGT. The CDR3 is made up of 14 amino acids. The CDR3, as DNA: TGTGCCAGCATCGACAGGGACAGGGACTATGGCTACACCTTC. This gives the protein CASIDRDRDYGYTF.

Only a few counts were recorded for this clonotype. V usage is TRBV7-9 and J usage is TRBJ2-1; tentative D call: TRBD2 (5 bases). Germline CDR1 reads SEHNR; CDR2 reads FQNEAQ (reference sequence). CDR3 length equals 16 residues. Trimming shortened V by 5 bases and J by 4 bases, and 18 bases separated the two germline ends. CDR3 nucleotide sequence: TGTGCCAGCAGCGTGATCCGGGGTAGCTGGTACAATGAGCAGTTCTTC. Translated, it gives CASSVIRGSWYNEQFF.